This T cell receptor beta chain was captured in a study of low-dose radiotherapy and immunotherapy resistance in tumors. Alpha and beta chains were covered, as first-strand cDNA relied on TRAV- and TRBV-specific primers. With a V-primer adapter and a constant-region primer, TCRs were amplified for about 22 PCR cycles. MiXCR, applied by TCRdb to the reads, yields one record per CDR3 protein. Found here are approximately 42,000 distinct CDR3 sequences, about 25% of them singletons; the top ten hold 10%. This clonotype was recorded at least ten times. This CDR3 contains 19 residues. Germline CDR1 is MNHEY and CDR2 is SVGEGT. Unmatched junction bases numbered 12, after V lost 5 bases and J lost 1 base. As for time point: after trial treatment. Specified treatment: LDRT plus nivolumab, ipilimumab, low-dose cyclophosphamide and aspirin (RACIN trial).

The sample in question was PBMCs, obtained after low-dose radiotherapy plus immunotherapy. The source of this sequence is a male donor with prostate cancer. The chain links TRBV6-2 or TRBV6-3 to TRBJ2-2, with 11 bases aligning to TRBD2. CDR3 nucleotide sequence: TGTGCCAGCAGTCCCTATAGCGGGGGGGCGTCACGGAACACCGGGGAGCTGTTTTTT. Its translation: CASSPYSGGASRNTGELFF.